This T cell receptor beta chain came from a study of blood T cell repertoires in COVID-19. Study-wide background: Material from acute and convalescent COVID-19 was sourced from the United States, Italy and Spain. In each case, the material was cDNA or gDNA derived from T cells, B-cell-depleted T cells, or PBMCs.

The CDR3 runs to 15 residues. In germline, CDR1 is SGHDN, CDR2 FVKESK. J gave up 8 bases and V 4 bases, and 4 bases lay outside the gene matches. Assay: immunoSEQ multiplex PCR; the TCRdb copy retains only in-frame clones and omits some. This table holds about 31,000 clones, about 91% found once. V and J are TRBV14 and TRBJ2-1; TRBD2 matches at 14 bases. Sequenced: peripheral blood. The receptor was isolated from a human donor in a cohort sampled during active COVID-19. The CDR3 reads CASSRGTSGSHEQFF. The CDR3 DNA reads TGTGCCAGCAGCCGAGGGACTAGCGGGAGCCATGAGCAGTTCTTC.